This T cell receptor beta chain was captured by sequencing in a study of OX40 agonist ivuxolimab in advanced cancers. This clone was seen just once. CDR1 is SGHDN and CDR2 is FVKESK in the germline V gene. This CDR3 spans 17 amino acids. With V trimmed by 0 bases and J by 2 bases, 10 bases remained unmatched. Clones were sequenced by immunoSEQ multiplex PCR, and TCRdb holds only the in-frame ones, with some missing. The table has tens of thousands of clones, 70% to 90% seen once; the top ten hold around 4.7%. The clonotype was recovered from an adult with an advanced solid tumor such as melanoma, head and neck, liver or kidney cancer. Sequencing used CD4+ or CD8+ T cells sorted from blood, obtained in a trial of the OX40 agonist ivuxolimab. J is TRBJ2-7 and V is TRBV14, with 7 bases that match TRBD2. DNA for the CDR3: TGTGCCAGCAGCCAAGATCTTCGGCCTAGCGGAACCTACGAGCAGTACTTC. Its translation is CASSQDLRPSGTYEQYF.